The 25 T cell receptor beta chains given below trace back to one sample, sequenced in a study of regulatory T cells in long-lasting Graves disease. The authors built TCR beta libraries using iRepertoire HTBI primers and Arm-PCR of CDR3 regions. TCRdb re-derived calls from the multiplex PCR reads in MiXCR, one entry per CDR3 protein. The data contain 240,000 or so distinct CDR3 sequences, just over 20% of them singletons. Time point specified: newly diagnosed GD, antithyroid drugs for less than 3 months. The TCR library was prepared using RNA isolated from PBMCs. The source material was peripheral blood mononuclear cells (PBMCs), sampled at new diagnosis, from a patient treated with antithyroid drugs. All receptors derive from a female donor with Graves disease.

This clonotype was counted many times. CDR3 sequence: CASSSLNYEQYF. CDR3 DNA: TGTGCCAGCAGCTCTCTGAACTACGAGCAGTACTTC. V is TRBV28 and J is TRBJ2-7; D call uncertain. In germline, CDR1 is MDHEN, CDR2 SYDVKM. This CDR3 has 12 amino acids. The V end was cut by 6 bases, the J end by 3 bases, with 9 bases between.

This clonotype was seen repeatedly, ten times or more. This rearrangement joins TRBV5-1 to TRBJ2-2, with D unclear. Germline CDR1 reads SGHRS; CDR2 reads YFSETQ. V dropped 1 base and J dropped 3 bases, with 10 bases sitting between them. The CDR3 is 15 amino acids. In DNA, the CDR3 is TGCGCCAGCAGCTTGTATATTGACGACACCGGGGAGCTGTTTTTT. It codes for CASSLYIDDTGELFF.

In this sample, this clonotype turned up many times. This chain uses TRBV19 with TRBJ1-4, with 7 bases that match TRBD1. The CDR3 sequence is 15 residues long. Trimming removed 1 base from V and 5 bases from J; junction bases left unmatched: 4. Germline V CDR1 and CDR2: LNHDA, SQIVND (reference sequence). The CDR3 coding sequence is TGTGCCAGTAGTATAGGGACAGGTTGGAATGAAAAACTGTTTTTT. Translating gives CASSIGTGWNEKLFF.

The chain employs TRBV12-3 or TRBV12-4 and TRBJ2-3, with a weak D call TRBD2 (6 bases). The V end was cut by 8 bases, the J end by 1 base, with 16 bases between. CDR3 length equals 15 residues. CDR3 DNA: TGTGCCAGCTTAGGAGGGAGAACACGCACAGATACGCAGTATTTT. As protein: CASLGGRTRTDTQYF.

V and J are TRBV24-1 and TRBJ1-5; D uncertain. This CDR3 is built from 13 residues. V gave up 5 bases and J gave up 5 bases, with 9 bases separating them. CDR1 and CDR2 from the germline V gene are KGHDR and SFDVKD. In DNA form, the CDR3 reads TGTGCCACCAGTGGATCCGGGTATCAGCCCCAGCATTTT. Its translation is CATSGSGYQPQHF.

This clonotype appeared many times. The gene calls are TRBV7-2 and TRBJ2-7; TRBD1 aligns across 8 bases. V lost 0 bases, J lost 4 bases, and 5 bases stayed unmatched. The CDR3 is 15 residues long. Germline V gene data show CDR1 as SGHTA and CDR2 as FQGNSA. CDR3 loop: CASSLATGGQYEQYF. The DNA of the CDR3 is TGTGCCAGCAGCTTAGCAACAGGGGGACAATACGAGCAGTACTTC.

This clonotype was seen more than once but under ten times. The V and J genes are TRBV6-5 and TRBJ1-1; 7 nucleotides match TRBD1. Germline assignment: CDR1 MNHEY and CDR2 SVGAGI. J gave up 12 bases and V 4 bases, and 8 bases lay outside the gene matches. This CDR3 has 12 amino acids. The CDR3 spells CASSSKGAVTFF. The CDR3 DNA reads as TGTGCCAGCAGTTCAAAGGGGGCGGTAACTTTCTTT.

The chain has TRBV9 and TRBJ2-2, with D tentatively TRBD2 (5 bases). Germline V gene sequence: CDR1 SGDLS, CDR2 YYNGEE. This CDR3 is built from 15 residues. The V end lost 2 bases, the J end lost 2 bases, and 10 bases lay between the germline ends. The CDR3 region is CASSVSASNTGELFF. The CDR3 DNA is TGTGCCAGCAGCGTTAGCGCATCTAACACCGGGGAGCTGTTTTTT.

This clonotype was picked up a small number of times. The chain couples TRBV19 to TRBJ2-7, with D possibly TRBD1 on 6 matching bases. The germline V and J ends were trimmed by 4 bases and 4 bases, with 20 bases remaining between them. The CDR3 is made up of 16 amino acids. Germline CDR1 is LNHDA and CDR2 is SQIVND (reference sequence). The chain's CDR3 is CASSRPGQSNEYEQYF. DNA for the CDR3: TGTGCCAGTAGTAGACCGGGACAAAGCAACGAATACGAGCAGTACTTC.

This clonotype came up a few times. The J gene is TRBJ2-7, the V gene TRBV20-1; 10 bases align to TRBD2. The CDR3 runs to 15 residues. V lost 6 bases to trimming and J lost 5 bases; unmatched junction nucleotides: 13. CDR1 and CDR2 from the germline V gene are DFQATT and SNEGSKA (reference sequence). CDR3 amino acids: CSAHEPGLALNEQYF. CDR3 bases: TGCAGTGCACATGAACCGGGACTAGCGTTAAACGAGCAGTACTTC.

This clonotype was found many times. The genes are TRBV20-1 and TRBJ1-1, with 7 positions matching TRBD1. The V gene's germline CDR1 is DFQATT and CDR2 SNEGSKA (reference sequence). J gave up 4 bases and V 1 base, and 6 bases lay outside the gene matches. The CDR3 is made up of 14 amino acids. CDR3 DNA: TGCAGTGCTAGAGCCCAGGGGGGTGCCACTGAAGCTTTCTTT. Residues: CSARAQGGATEAFF.

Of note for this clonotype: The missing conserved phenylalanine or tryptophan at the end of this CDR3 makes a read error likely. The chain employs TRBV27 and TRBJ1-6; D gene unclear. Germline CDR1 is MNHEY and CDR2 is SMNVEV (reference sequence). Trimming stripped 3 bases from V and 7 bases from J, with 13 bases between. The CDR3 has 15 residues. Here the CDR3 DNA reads TGTGCCAGCAGTTTCGTCGATATCCCCAATTCACCCCTCCACCTT. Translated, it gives CASSFVDIPNSPLHL.

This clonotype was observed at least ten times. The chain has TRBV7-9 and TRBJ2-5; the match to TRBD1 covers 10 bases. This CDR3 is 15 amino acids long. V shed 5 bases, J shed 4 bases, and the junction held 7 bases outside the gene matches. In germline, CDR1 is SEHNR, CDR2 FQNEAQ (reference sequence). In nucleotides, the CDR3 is TGTGCCAGCAGCGACCGGGACAGGGGAAGAGAGACCCAGTACTTC. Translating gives CASSDRDRGRETQYF.

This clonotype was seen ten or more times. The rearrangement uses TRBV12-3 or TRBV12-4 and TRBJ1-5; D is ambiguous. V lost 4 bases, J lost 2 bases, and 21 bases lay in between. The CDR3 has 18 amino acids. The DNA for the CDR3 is TGTGCCAGCAGTTATGGGAGAAGTGGGATAATTGGCAATCAGCCCCAGCATTTT. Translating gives CASSYGRSGIIGNQPQHF.

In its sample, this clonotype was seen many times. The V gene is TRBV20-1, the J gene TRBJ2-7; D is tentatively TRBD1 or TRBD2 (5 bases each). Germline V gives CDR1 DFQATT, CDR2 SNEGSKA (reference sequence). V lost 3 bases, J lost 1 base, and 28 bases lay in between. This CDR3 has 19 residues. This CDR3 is CSARKSSGRVRPSSYEQYF. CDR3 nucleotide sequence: TGCAGTGCTAGGAAATCGTCGGGACGCGTTAGGCCTTCATCCTACGAGCAGTACTTC.

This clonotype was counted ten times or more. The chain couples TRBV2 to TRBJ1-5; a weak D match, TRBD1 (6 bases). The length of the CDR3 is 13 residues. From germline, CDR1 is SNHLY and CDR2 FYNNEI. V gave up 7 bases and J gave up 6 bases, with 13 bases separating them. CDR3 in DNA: TGTGCCAGCAACAGGGACGGGATTCAGCCCCAGCATTTT. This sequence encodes CASNRDGIQPQHF. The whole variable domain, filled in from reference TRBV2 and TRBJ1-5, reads EPEVTQTPSHQVTQMGQEVILRCVPISNHLYFYWYRQILGQKVEFLVSFYNNEISEKSEIFDDQFSVERPDGSNFTLKIRSTKLEDSAMYFCASNRDGIQPQHFGDGTRLSIL.

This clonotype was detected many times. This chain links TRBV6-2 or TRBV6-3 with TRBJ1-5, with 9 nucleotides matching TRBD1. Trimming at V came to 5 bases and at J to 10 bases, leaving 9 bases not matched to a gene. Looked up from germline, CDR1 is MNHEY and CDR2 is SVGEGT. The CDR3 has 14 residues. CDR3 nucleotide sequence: TGTGCCAGCAGTGACCGGGACAGGGCATATCCCCAGCATTTT. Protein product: CASSDRDRAYPQHF.

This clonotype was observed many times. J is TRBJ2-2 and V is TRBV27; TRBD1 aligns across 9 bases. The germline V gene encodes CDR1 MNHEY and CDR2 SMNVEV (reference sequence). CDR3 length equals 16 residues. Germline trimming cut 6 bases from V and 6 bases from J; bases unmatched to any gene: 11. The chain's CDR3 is CASRPDRGWGAGELFF. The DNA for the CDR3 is TGTGCCAGCAGGCCCGACAGGGGGTGGGGTGCCGGGGAGCTGTTTTTT.

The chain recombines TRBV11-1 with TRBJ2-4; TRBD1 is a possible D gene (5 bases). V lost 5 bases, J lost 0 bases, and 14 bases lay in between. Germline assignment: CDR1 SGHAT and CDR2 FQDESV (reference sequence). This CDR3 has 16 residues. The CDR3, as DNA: TGTGCCAGCAGCCTAGGACGGACACTAGCCAAAAACATTCAGTACTTC. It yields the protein CASSLGRTLAKNIQYF.

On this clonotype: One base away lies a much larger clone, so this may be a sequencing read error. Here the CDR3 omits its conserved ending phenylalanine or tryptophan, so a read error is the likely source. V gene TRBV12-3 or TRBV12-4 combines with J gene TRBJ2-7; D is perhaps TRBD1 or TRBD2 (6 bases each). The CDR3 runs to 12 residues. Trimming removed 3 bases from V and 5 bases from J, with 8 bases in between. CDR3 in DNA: TGTGCCAGCAGTTTTGGGGGGCACGAGCAGTACTCC. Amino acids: CASSFGGHEQYS.

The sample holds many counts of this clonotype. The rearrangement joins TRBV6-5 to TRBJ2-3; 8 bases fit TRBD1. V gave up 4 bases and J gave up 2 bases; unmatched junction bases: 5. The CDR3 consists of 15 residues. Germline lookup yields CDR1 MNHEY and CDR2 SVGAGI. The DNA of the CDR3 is TGTGCCAGCAGTTGGGGACAGGCTTACACAGATACGCAGTATTTT. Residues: CASSWGQAYTDTQYF.

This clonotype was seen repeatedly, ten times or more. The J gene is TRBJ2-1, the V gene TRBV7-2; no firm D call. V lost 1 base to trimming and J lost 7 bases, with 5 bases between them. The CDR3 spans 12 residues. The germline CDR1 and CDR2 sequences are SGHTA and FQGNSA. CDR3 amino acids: CASSLGINEQFF. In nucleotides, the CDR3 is TGTGCCAGCAGCTTAGGTATTAATGAGCAGTTCTTC.

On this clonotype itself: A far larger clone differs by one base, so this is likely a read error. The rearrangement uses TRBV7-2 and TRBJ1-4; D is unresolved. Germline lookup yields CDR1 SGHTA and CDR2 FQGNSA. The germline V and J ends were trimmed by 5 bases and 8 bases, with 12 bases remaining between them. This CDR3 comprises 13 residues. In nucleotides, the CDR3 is TGTGCCAGCAGCCTACAGAGAGGCGAAAAACTGTTTTTT. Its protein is CASSLQRGEKLFF.

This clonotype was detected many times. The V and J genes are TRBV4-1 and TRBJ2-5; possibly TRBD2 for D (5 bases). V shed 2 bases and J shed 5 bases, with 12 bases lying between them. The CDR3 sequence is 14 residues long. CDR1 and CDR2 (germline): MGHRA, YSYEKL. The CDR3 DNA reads TGCGCCAGCAGCCAATATGGGAGATTCGAGACCCAGTACTTC. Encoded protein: CASSQYGRFETQYF.

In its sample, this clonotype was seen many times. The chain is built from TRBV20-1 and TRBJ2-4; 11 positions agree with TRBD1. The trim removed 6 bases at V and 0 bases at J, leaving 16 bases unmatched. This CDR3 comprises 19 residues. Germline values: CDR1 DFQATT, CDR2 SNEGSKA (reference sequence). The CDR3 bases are TGCAGTGCCGTCTCTCGGGACAGGGGGACCCAATCAGCCAAAAACATTCAGTACTTC. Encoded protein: CSAVSRDRGTQSAKNIQYF.